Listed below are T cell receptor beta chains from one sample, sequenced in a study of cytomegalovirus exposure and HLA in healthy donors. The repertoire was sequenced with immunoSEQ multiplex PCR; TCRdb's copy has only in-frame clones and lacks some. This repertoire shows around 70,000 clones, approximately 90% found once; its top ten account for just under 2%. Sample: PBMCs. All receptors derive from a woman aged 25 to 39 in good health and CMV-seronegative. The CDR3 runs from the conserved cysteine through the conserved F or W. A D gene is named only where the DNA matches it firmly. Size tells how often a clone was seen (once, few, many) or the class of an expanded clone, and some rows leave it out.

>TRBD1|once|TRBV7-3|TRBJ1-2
CASPYPKAGQGAGYTF
TGTGCCAGCCCCTACCCCAAGGCCGGACAGGGGGCTGGCTACACCTTC
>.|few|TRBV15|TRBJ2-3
CATSRGNSETDTQYF
TGTGCCACCAGCAGAGGGAATAGCGAGACAGATACGCAGTATTTT
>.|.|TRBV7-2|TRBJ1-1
CASSLGVDTGSLGAFF
TGTGCCAGCAGCTTAGGGGTAGATACGGGATCTCTAGGGGCTTTCTTT
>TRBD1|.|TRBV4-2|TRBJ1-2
CASSSRTGGGYGYTF
TGTGCCAGCAGCAGTCGGACAGGGGGTGGCTATGGCTACACCTTC
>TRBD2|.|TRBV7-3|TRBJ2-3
CASSPERERSDTQYF
TGTGCCAGCAGCCCAGAGCGGGAGAGGTCAGATACGCAGTATTTT
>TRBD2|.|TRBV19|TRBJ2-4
CASSISSGRVRDIQYF
TGTGCCAGTAGTATTTCTAGCGGGAGGGTTAGGGACATTCAGTACTTC
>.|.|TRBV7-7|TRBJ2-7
CASSLAQGYEQYF
TGTGCTAGCAGTCTAGCGCAGGGCTACGAGCAGTACTTC
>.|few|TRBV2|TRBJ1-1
CASRKMDSSKAFF
TGTGCCAGCAGGAAAATGGACAGTTCAAAAGCTTTCTTT
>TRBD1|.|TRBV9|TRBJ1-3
CASSVGTGQGEGNTIYF
TGTGCCAGCAGCGTAGGGACTGGACAGGGGGAAGGAAACACCATATATTTT
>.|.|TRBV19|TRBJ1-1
CASSTTRGGNTEAFF
TGTGCCAGTAGTACGACCCGAGGTGGGAACACTGAAGCTTTCTTT
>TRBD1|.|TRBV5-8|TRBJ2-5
CASSGNRGETQYF
TGTGCCAGCAGCGGGAACAGGGGTGAGACCCAGTACTTC
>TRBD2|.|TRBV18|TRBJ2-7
CASSPRLAGAIEQYF
TGTGCCAGCTCACCGAGACTAGCGGGAGCGATCGAGCAGTACTTC
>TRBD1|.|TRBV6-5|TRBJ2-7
CASSYRQGGSYEQYF
TGTGCCAGCAGTTACCGACAGGGGGGTTCCTACGAGCAGTACTTC
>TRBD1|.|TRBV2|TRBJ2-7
CASLRDRGWYEQYF
TGTGCCAGTTTACGGGACAGGGGCTGGTACGAGCAGTACTTC
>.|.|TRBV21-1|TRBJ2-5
CASSKKWQSRGQETQYF
TGTGCCAGCAGCAAAAAGTGGCAATCCAGGGGGCAAGAGACCCAGTACTTC
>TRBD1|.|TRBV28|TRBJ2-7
CASTLYTGTGTGPSYEQYF
TGTGCCAGCACCCTATACACCGGGACAGGGACGGGGCCCTCCTACGAGCAGTACTTC
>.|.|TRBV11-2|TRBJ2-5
CASSFLKETQYF
TGTGCCAGCAGCTTTTTAAAAGAGACCCAGTACTTC
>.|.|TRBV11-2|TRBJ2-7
CASSFQRYYEQYF
TGTGCCAGCAGCTTTCAGCGTTACTACGAGCAGTACTTC
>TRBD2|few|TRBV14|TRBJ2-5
CASSLGLAGTQETQYF
TGTGCCAGCAGCCTCGGACTAGCGGGAACCCAAGAGACCCAGTACTTC
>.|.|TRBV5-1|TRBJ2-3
CASSLFSGSTDTQYF
TGCGCCAGCAGCTTGTTCAGCGGGAGCACAGATACGCAGTATTTT
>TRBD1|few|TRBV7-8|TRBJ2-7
CASSFTDRLGTYEQYF
TGTGCCAGCAGCTTCACGGACAGGTTGGGAACCTACGAGCAGTACTTC
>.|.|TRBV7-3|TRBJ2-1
CASSEKPTGWNEQFF
TGTGCCAGCAGCGAAAAGCCCACCGGGTGGAATGAGCAGTTCTTC
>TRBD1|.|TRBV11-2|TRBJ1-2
CASSLGPDRGPYGYTF
TGTGCCAGCAGCTTAGGGCCCGACAGGGGGCCCTATGGCTACACCTTC
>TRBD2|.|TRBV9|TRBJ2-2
CASSKGLAGNGELFF
TGTGCCAGCAGTAAGGGACTAGCGGGTAACGGGGAGCTGTTTTTT
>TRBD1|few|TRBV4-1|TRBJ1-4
CASSPTGTGNEKLFF
TGCGCCAGCAGCCCAACCGGGACAGGGAATGAAAAACTGTTTTTT
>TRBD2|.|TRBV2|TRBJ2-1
CASSASSGVYNEQFF
TGTGCCAGCAGTGCATCTAGCGGAGTATACAATGAGCAGTTCTTC
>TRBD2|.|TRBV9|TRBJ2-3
CASSVSPAGDTDTQYF
TGTGCCAGCAGCGTAAGTCCAGCGGGGGACACAGATACGCAGTATTTT
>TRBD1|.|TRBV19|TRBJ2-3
CASSIEQGATDTQYF
TGTGCCAGTAGTATAGAACAGGGGGCGACAGATACGCAGTATTTT
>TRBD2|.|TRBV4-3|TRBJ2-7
CASSQGYPGGTYEQYF
TGCGCCAGCAGCCAAGGATACCCGGGAGGAACCTACGAGCAGTACTTC
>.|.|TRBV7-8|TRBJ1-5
CASSPRGWQPQHF
TGTGCCAGCAGCCCCAGGGGCTGGCAGCCCCAGCATTTT
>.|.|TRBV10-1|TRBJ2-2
CASSDRGTGELFF
TGCGCCAGCAGTGACAGGGGCACCGGGGAGCTGTTTTTT
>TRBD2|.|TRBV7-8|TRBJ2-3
CASSRSGSGTDTQYF
TGTGCCAGCAGCCGCAGCGGGAGTGGAACAGATACGCAGTATTTT
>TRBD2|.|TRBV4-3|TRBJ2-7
CASSQEAAGGYLSYEQYF
TGCGCCAGCAGCCAAGAGGCAGCGGGAGGTTACCTATCCTACGAGCAGTACTTC
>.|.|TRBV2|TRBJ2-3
CASSDSSSADTQYF
TGTGCCAGCAGTGACAGTTCTAGCGCAGATACGCAGTATTTT
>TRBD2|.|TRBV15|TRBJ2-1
CATSRGPLAGGPNEQFF
TGTGCCACCAGCAGAGGGCCCTTAGCGGGAGGGCCTAATGAGCAGTTCTTC
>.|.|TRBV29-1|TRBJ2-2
CSVKGNTGELFF
TGCAGCGTTAAGGGGAATACCGGGGAGCTGTTTTTT
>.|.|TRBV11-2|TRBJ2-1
CASSLGALAGGEQFF
TGTGCCAGCAGCCTTGGGGCACTAGCAGGGGGTGAGCAGTTCTTC
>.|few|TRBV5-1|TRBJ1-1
CASSLDRNTEAFF
TGCGCCAGCAGCCTGGACAGGAACACTGAAGCTTTCTTT
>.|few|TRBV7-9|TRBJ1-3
CASSLSAGRGTIYF
TGTGCCAGCAGCTTAAGCGCCGGGAGGGGCACCATATATTTT
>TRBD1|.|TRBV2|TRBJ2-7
CASTIRGQGYYEQYF
TGTGCCAGCACGATCCGGGGACAGGGATATTACGAGCAGTACTTC
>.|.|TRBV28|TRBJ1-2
CASSPRTFYGYTF
TGTGCCAGCAGTCCCAGGACTTTCTATGGCTACACCTTC
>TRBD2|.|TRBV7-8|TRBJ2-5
CASSGKGLAGVGETQYF
TGTGCCAGCAGCGGCAAGGGACTAGCGGGAGTAGGGGAGACCCAGTACTTC
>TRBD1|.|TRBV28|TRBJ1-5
CASSLVTGGNQPQHF
TGTGCCAGCAGTTTGGTCACAGGGGGCAATCAGCCCCAGCATTTT
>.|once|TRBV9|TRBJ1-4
CASSVNPGLSHEKLFF
TGTGCCAGCAGCGTAAACCCGGGACTGTCTCATGAAAAACTGTTTTTT
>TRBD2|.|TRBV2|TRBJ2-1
CASTVGTSEYNEQFF
TGTGCCAGCACGGTGGGGACTAGCGAGTACAATGAGCAGTTCTTC
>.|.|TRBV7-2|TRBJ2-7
CASSLFSYEQYF
TGTGCCAGCAGCCTATTCTCCTACGAGCAGTACTTC
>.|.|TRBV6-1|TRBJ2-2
CASHRTGDNTGELFF
TGTGCCAGCCACCGGACGGGAGATAACACCGGGGAGCTGTTTTTT
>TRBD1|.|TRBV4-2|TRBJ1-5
CASSQPGQGYSNQPQHF
TGTGCCAGCAGCCAACCGGGACAGGGTTATAGCAATCAGCCCCAGCATTTT
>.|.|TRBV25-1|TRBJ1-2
CASRSTVNYGYTF
TGTGCCAGCAGATCGACAGTTAACTATGGCTACACCTTC
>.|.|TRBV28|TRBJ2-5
CASSYRVYQETQYF
TGTGCCAGCAGTTACCGGGTGTACCAAGAGACCCAGTACTTC
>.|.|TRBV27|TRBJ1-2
CASSSSHTILYGYTF
TGTGCCAGCAGTTCCTCCCACACCATCCTTTATGGCTACACCTTC
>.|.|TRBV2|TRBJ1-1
CASRTSLQGEAFF
TGTGCCAGCAGGACAAGCCTACAGGGAGAAGCTTTCTTT
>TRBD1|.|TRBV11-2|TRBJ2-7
CASSSDRGFGEQYF
TGTGCCAGCAGCTCGGACAGGGGATTTGGCGAGCAGTACTTC
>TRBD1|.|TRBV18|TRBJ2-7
CASSRTSGTDYEQYF
TGTGCCAGCTCACGCACGTCCGGGACAGATTACGAGCAGTACTTC
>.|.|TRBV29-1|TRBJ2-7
CSVGVTGDEQYF
TGCAGCGTCGGGGTGACGGGGGACGAGCAGTACTTC